A single sample is the source of the 14 T cell receptor beta chains below, sequenced in a study of T cell changes during pregnancy in multiple sclerosis. Using immunoSEQ multiplex PCR, the repertoire was profiled, and TCRdb retains in-frame clones only, with some absent. The sample holds about 42,000 clones, approximately 80% seen once. The material sequenced was CD4+ T cells from peripheral blood mononuclear cells, taken before pregnancy. The receptors derive from a female donor with multiple sclerosis, enrolled in a pregnancy study.

The rearrangement uses TRBV2 and TRBJ2-7; D is ambiguous. The V gene lost 3 bases and the J gene lost 3 bases, with 9 bases spanning the gap. This CDR3 comprises 13 residues. The germline gives CDR1 SNHLY, CDR2 FYNNEI. CDR3 sequence: CASSDLPGYEQYF. CDR3 nucleotide sequence: TGTGCCAGCAGTGATCTACCTGGCTACGAGCAGTACTTC. The variable domain in full, completed from reference TRBV2 and TRBJ2-7, reads EPEVTQTPSHQVTQMGQEVILRCVPISNHLYFYWYRQILGQKVEFLVSFYNNEISEKSEIFDDQFSVERPDGSNFTLKIRSTKLEDSAMYFCASSDLPGYEQYFGPGTRLTVT.

The chain joins TRBV7-6 to TRBJ2-1; 13 nucleotides agree with TRBD2. This CDR3 comprises 18 residues. CDR1 is SGHVS and CDR2 is FNYEAQ in the germline V gene. The trim removed 7 bases at V and 3 bases at J, leaving 12 bases unmatched. CDR3 sequence (DNA): TGTGCCAGCATCCAAGGACTAGCGGGAGAAGGGGGCTACAATGAGCAGTTCTTC. Translated, it gives CASIQGLAGEGGYNEQFF.

This chain joins TRBV7-8 and TRBJ1-2; maybe TRBD1 (5 bases). This CDR3 is built from 17 residues. The V and J ends lost 2 bases and 4 bases respectively, with 20 bases between them. Per germline, CDR1 SGHVS and CDR2 FQNEAQ. In DNA form, the CDR3 reads TGTGCCAGCAGCTTATCTCGGGTACAGGCACTGAGCTATGGCTACACCTTC. Protein sequence: CASSLSRVQALSYGYTF.

This clone was seen more than once but under ten times. This sequence joins TRBV11-3 and TRBJ2-2; D may be TRBD1 (5 bases). Between the trimmed V and J ends, which lost 0 bases and 5 bases, there was a span of 13 bases. Germline V CDR1 and CDR2: SGHNT, YENEEA. The CDR3 is 16 amino acids. CDR3 DNA: TGTGCCAGCAGCTTAGATCAATCAGGGCGGACCGGGGAGCTGTTTTTT. It yields the protein CASSLDQSGRTGELFF.

Points on this clone: Mismatch with germline at one junction end may stem from a read error. V gene TRBV7-7 combines with J gene TRBJ2-1; TRBD2 matches 7 bases. The CDR3 length is 16 residues. Germline CDR1 reads SSHAT; CDR2 reads FNYEAQ (reference sequence). The CDR3 region has the DNA TGTGCCAGCAGTTTAGCCCTGGCTAGCGGCTACAATGAGCAGTTCTTC. It translates to CASSLALASGYNEQFF.

V usage is TRBV18 and J usage is TRBJ2-1, with 9 bases identical to TRBD1. Germline lookup yields CDR1 KGHSH and CDR2 LQKENI. V trimming: 2 bases; J trimming: 4 bases; junction bases outside the gene matches: 0. CDR3 size: 14 residues. As DNA, the CDR3 is TGTGCCAGCTCACCAGGGACAGGGTACAATGAGCAGTTCTTC. Translation: CASSPGTGYNEQFF.

The V gene is TRBV2, the J gene TRBJ2-1, with 10 bases lining up with TRBD2. The J segment lost 5 bases and the V segment lost 0 bases, leaving 4 bases of the junction unmatched. The CDR3 covers 16 residues. Germline values: CDR1 SNHLY, CDR2 FYNNEI. For the CDR3, the DNA is TGTGCCAGCAGTGAAGCTGGAGCGGGGGGGCACAATGAGCAGTTCTTC. Amino acid sequence: CASSEAGAGGHNEQFF. The full variable domain, completed using reference TRBV2 and TRBJ2-1, is EPEVTQTPSHQVTQMGQEVILRCVPISNHLYFYWYRQILGQKVEFLVSFYNNEISEKSEIFDDQFSVERPDGSNFTLKIRSTKLEDSAMYFCASSEAGAGGHNEQFFGPGTRLTVL.

The chain joins TRBV18 to TRBJ2-6, with unresolved D. The V end was cut by 5 bases, the J end by 6 bases, with 8 bases between. The CDR3 length is 13 residues. Looked up from germline, CDR1 is KGHSH and CDR2 is LQKENI. The CDR3 nucleotides read TGTGCCAGCTCATACGAGGAGGCCAACGTCCTGACTTTC. Amino acid sequence: CASSYEEANVLTF. The complete variable domain, with remaining parts taken from reference TRBV18 and TRBJ2-6, reads NAGVMQNPRHLVRRRGQEARLRCSPMKGHSHVYWYRQLPEEGLKFMVYLQKENIIDESGMPKERFSAEFPKEGPSILRIQQVVRGDSAAYFCASSYEEANVLTFGAGSRLTVL.

The V and J genes are TRBV7-2 and TRBJ1-4, with 8 positions matching TRBD1. This CDR3 has 14 residues. CDR1 and CDR2 (germline): SGHTA, FQGNSA. The ends lost 5 bases at V and 4 bases at J; junction bases unmatched: 3. Here the CDR3 reads CASSQDRDNEKLFF. The CDR3 nucleotides read TGTGCCAGCAGCCAGGACAGGGATAATGAAAAACTGTTTTTT.

The chain recombines TRBV11-2 with TRBJ1-1; no definite D call. V lost 5 bases, J lost 1 base, and 14 bases lay in between. Germline CDR1 is SGHAT and CDR2 is FQNNGV. This CDR3 contains 15 residues. This CDR3 is CASSDIGGGNTEAFF. In DNA form, the CDR3 reads TGTGCCAGCAGCGATATAGGCGGTGGGAACACTGAAGCTTTCTTT.

The rearrangement uses TRBV7-9 and TRBJ2-6; D unclear. Germline values: CDR1 SEHNR, CDR2 FQNEAQ (reference sequence). The V gene lost 8 bases and the J gene lost 4 bases, with 9 bases spanning the gap. The CDR3 runs to 13 residues. In DNA, the CDR3 is TGTGCCAGCCATCAAAAAGGGGCCAACGTCCTGACTTTC. It translates to CASHQKGANVLTF.

V and J are TRBV4-1 and TRBJ2-3; possible D gene TRBD2, 6 bases. The CDR3 sequence is 16 residues long. Germline V lookup: CDR1 MGHRA, CDR2 YSYEKL. Between the trimmed V and J ends, which lost 1 base and 0 bases, there was a span of 11 bases. CDR3 DNA: TGCGCCAGCAGCCAAGTTGAACGGGGGAGCACAGATACGCAGTATTTT. Its translation is CASSQVERGSTDTQYF.

This clone came up once. Written as DNA, the CDR3 is TGTGCCAGCAGTGAAGTTGGAGGCACAGATACGCAGTATTTT. This sequence encodes CASSEVGGTDTQYF. The chain couples TRBV6-1 to TRBJ2-3; D not certain. This CDR3 region has 14 residues. V lost 1 base, J lost 1 base, and 6 bases lay in between. Per the germline V gene, CDR1 is MNHNS and CDR2 is SASEGT.

The chain carries TRBV18 and TRBJ2-1; D gene uncertain. The ends were cut back, 6 bases at V and 4 bases at J, with 7 bases in the middle. Germline V gives CDR1 KGHSH, CDR2 LQKENI. The CDR3 contains 12 residues. Here the CDR3 DNA reads TGTGCCAGCTCGTCACAGTACAATGAGCAGTTCTTC. This sequence encodes CASSSQYNEQFF.